These 3 T cell receptor beta chains were sequenced from one sample in a study of regulatory T cells in long-lasting Graves disease. Regarding time point: newly diagnosed GD, antithyroid drugs for less than 3 months. From RNA extracted from PBMCs, the TCR library was made. TCR beta libraries were built with iRepertoire HTBI primers and Arm-PCR of CDR3 regions. A single record per CDR3 protein comes from TCRdb applying MiXCR to the multiplex PCR reads. The sample lists a few hundred thousand distinct CDR3 sequences, over 15% seen once, with approximately 30% in the top ten. This same sample was also part of a study on T cells in Graves' hyperthyroidism and ophthalmopathy.

Sequences were derived from peripheral blood mononuclear cells (PBMCs), sampled at new diagnosis, from a patient treated with antithyroid drugs. Receptors originate from a man in his forties with Graves disease.

The genes are TRBV27 and TRBJ2-5, with 7 bases aligning to TRBD1. The CDR3 consists of 15 residues. Germline CDR1 and CDR2: MNHEY and SMNVEV (reference sequence). V trimming: 4 bases; J trimming: 2 bases; junction bases outside the gene matches: 7. The CDR3 region has the DNA TGTGCCAGCAGTTCCGGGACAGCCACGCAAGAGACCCAGTACTTC. As protein: CASSSGTATQETQYF.

A remark on this clonotype: Sequence at one end of the junction differs from germline and may be a read error. The J gene is TRBJ2-3, the V gene TRBV6-5, with a possible D match to TRBD1 (5 bases). TRBJ1-5 matches the DNA end more closely, so the J call is doubtful. CDR1 is MNHEY, CDR2 SVGAGI, per germline. The CDR3 is 15 residues long. The CDR3 is CASSHSGGFPDTQHF. DNA for the CDR3: TGTGCCAGCAGTCACTCCGGGGGTTTCCCAGATACGCAGCATTTT.

This chain uses TRBV6-2 or TRBV6-3 with TRBJ1-1, with a possible D match to TRBD1 (5 bases). CDR3 length: 15 amino acids. From germline, CDR1 is MNHEY and CDR2 SVGEGT. Trimming pared 8 bases from V and 2 bases from J, leaving 18 bases between. The CDR3 DNA follows: TGTGCCAGCCTCGACGGGGGGGAGAAAAACACTGAAGCTTTCTTT. Translation gives CASLDGGEKNTEAFF.